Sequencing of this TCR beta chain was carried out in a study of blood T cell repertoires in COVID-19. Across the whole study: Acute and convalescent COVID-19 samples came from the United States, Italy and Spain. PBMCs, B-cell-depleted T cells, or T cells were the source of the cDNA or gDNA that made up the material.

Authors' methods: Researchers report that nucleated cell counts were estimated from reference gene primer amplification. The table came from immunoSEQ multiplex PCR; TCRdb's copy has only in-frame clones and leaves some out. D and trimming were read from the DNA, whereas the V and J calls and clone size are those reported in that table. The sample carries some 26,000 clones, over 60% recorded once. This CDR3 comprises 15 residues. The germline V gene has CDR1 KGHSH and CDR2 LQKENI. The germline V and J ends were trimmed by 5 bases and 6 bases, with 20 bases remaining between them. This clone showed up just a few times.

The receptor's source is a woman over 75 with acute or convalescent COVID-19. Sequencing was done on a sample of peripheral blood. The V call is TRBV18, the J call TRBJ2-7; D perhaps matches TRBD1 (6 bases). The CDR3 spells CASSTKATGKTEQYF. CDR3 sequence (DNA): TGTGCCAGCTCAACGAAAGCTACAGGGAAAACCGAGCAGTACTTC.